A selection of T cell receptor beta chains follows, all from one sample in a study of lymphopenia after photon versus proton radiotherapy. Method: immunoSEQ multiplex PCR; TCRdb's copy keeps in-frame clones and lacks some. The profile covers 89,000 or so clones, with 83% appearing a single time and around 1.4% taken by the ten largest. Source: peripheral blood, taken from a patient treated with proton-based radiotherapy. The receptor set was obtained from a man in his 60s with pancreatic cancer. Both conserved end residues are part of each CDR3. Each record gives: V gene, J gene, CDR3 protein.

TRBV5-1	TRBJ2-2	CASSPWGRTRGTGELFF
TRBV7-3	TRBJ2-7	CASSLQGGGSYEQYF
TRBV7-2	TRBJ2-6	CASSLVELRGANVLTF
TRBV11-2	TRBJ2-3	CASSPISVDTQYF
TRBV5-1	TRBJ1-2	CASSEGGGYGYTF
TRBV9	TRBJ2-1	CASSARQGRASGSAYNEQFF
TRBV19	TRBJ2-5	CASREGTGGTETQYF
TRBV5-1	TRBJ1-2	CASSSSGQINYGYTF
TRBV27	TRBJ2-3	CASSAYGPVGTDTQYF
TRBV7-3	TRBJ2-1	CASSSLDVPGRPEQFF
TRBV7-6	TRBJ1-5	CASSSLPGQPQHF
TRBV28	TRBJ2-7	CATRSFPSIYEQYF
TRBV5-5	TRBJ1-2	CASSVGFYGYTF
TRBV19	TRBJ1-5	CASSLGTGGISNQPQHF
TRBV10-3	TRBJ2-3	CAINQRASTDTQYF
TRBV2	TRBJ1-1	CASSRDSSSTEAFF
TRBV9	TRBJ2-3	CASSTQSTRADTQYF
TRBV13	TRBJ2-2	CASSLARAARVTGELFF
TRBV18	TRBJ1-5	CASSRKGIQPQHF
TRBV4-1	TRBJ2-7	CASSQTRVPYEQYF
TRBV27	TRBJ2-6	CASSFSGVGANVLTF
TRBV2	TRBJ2-7	CASSEDQGYEQYF
TRBV25-1	TRBJ2-5	CASSDPGPGTETQYF
TRBV28	TRBJ1-3	CASFSRPGNTIYF
TRBV13	TRBJ2-1	CASSPGGGEQFF
TRBV28	TRBJ2-6	CASSLRLSGANVLTF
TRBV4-3	TRBJ1-2	CASSQSVQGISGYTF
TRBV19	TRBJ1-1	CASSISGVNTEAFF
TRBV5-4	TRBJ2-7	CASSLDIGPYEQYF
TRBV27	TRBJ2-1	CASSFDTSSYNEQFF
TRBV27	TRBJ1-5	CASSFLGGLNQPQHF